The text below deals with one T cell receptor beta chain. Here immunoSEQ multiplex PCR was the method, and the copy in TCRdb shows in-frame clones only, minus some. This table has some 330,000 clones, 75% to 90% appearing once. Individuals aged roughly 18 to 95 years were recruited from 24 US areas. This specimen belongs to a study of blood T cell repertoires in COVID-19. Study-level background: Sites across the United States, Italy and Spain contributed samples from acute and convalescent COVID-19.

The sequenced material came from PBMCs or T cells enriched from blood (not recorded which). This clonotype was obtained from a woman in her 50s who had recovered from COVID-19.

This chain's CDR3 is CASSKNRGTEKLFF. CDR3 sequence (DNA): TGTGCCAGTAGTAAAAACAGGGGAACTGAAAAACTGTTTTTT. This chain uses TRBV19 with TRBJ1-4; TRBD1 matches 7 bases. V was pared by 4 bases and J by 7 bases, with 6 bases of the junction left unmatched. The CDR3 totals 14 residues. Germline values: CDR1 LNHDA, CDR2 SQIVND (reference sequence).